This entry lists 3 T cell receptor beta chains sequenced from one sample in a study of cytomegalovirus exposure and HLA in healthy donors. Use of 60 Vbeta and 13 Jbeta primers characterized the PCR. This table comes from immunoSEQ multiplex PCR, and its TCRdb copy is limited to in-frame clones, with some not included. The sample shows some 99,000 clones, under 80% of them seen only once. Specimen: PBMCs. Every receptor here comes from a woman between 45 and 65 years old in good health and CMV-seropositive.

V gene TRBV7-6 combines with J gene TRBJ2-7, with 7 positions matching TRBD2. The germline V gene has CDR1 SGHVS and CDR2 FNYEAQ. The CDR3 consists of 14 residues. V shed 7 bases, J shed 0 bases, and the junction held 6 bases outside the gene matches. Here the CDR3 reads CASTARGDSYEQYF. The CDR3 region has the DNA TGTGCCAGCACCGCTCGGGGGGACTCCTACGAGCAGTACTTC.

The V and J genes are TRBV4-1 and TRBJ2-3, with TRBD2 matching over 8 bases. CDR3 size: 15 residues. The V segment lost 0 bases and the J segment 5 bases; nucleotides outside the gene matches: 4. Germline loops: CDR1 MGHRA, CDR2 YSYEKL. CDR3 region: CASSQDGRGGDTQYF. CDR3 in DNA: TGCGCCAGCAGCCAAGATGGACGGGGGGGAGATACGCAGTATTTT.

This chain connects TRBV11-2 to TRBJ1-2; D is possibly TRBD1 (6 bases). This CDR3 has 15 amino acids. V lost 0 bases and J lost 8, with 16 bases in between. Germline lookup yields CDR1 SGHAT and CDR2 FQNNGV. The DNA of the CDR3 is TGTGCCAGCAGCTTAGATCATTACAGGGAATGGGGCTACACCTTC. It translates to CASSLDHYREWGYTF. The full variable domain, rest sourced from reference TRBV11-2 and TRBJ1-2, is EAGVAQSPRYKIIEKRQSVAFWCNPISGHATLYWYQQILGQGPKLLIQFQNNGVVDDSQLPKDRFSAERLKGVDSTLKIQPAKLEDSAVYLCASSLDHYREWGYTFGSGTRLTVV.